This T cell receptor beta chain was profiled in a study of T-cell reconstitution after alpha-beta-depleted transplantation in children. This CDR3 region has 15 residues. V lost 3 bases and J 0 bases, leaving 12 bases between the germline ends. CDR1 and CDR2 (germline): MDHEN, SYDVKM. Library preparation (for TCRbeta) was performed with unique molecular identifiers. MiXCR, applied by TCRdb to the PCR reads, yields one record per CDR3 protein. This table holds 640,000 or so distinct CDR3 sequences, around 16% found once. The clonotype originates from a human donor who donated a stem cell graft to a child with acute myeloid leukemia. The sequenced sample was PBMCs from the stem cell graft donor, obtained from the stem cell graft. The V and J genes are TRBV28 and TRBJ2-7; no clear D gene. The CDR3 is CASSFGFHSSYEQYV. For the CDR3, the DNA is TGTGCCAGCAGTTTCGGCTTTCACAGCTCCTACGAGCAGTACGTC.